These 13 T cell receptor beta chains originate from one sample sequenced in a study of blood T cell repertoires in COVID-19. Clones were read by immunoSEQ multiplex PCR, and TCRdb kept only the in-frame ones, dropping some. The data show about 120,000 clones, about four fifths seen once. The material sequenced was peripheral blood. The receptors shown here come from a woman aged 40 to 50 with acute or convalescent COVID-19.

This clone was seen a few times. V and J are TRBV4-3 and TRBJ1-3; D gene ambiguous. The CDR3 loop spans 14 amino acids. Trimming took off 1 base at V and 1 base at J, with 5 bases between the two ends. The germline V gene has CDR1 LGHNA and CDR2 YSLEER. CDR3 residues: CASSQAPSGNTIYF. The CDR3 DNA sequence: TGCGCCAGCAGCCAAGCCCCATCTGGAAACACCATATATTTT.

This chain uses TRBV7-8 with TRBJ1-2; no definite D call. Germline lookup yields CDR1 SGHVS and CDR2 FQNEAQ. V lost 2 bases and J 8 bases, leaving 18 bases between the germline ends. There are 15 residues in the CDR3. CDR3 coding DNA: TGTGCCAGCAGCTTAATAGTTGCGGGCGCGTGGGGCTACACCTTC. Protein sequence: CASSLIVAGAWGYTF.

This clone has just one count. This chain joins TRBV11-2 and TRBJ2-3, with TRBD2 as a possible D gene (7 bases). Germline V CDR1 and CDR2: SGHAT, FQNNGV. V was shortened by 1 base and J by 1 base, with 12 bases between the two germline ends. The CDR3 covers 16 residues. As DNA, the CDR3 is TGTGCCAGCAGCTTAGTGGGGGGGCGGGGCACAGATACGCAGTATTTT. Translating gives CASSLVGGRGTDTQYF.

The V gene is TRBV12-3 or TRBV12-4, the J gene TRBJ2-3; D is uncertain. The CDR3 totals 12 residues. V was trimmed by 3 bases and J by 6 bases, leaving 7 bases between them. CDR3: CASSFWADTQYF. DNA of the CDR3: TGTGCCAGCAGTTTTTGGGCGGATACGCAGTATTTT.

The chain recombines TRBV11-1 with TRBJ2-7, with TRBD2 matching over 7 bases. The germline V gene has CDR1 SGHAT and CDR2 FQDESV (reference sequence). Unmatched junction bases numbered 13, after V lost 4 bases and J lost 4 bases. This CDR3 has 16 residues. The CDR3 DNA is TGTGCCAGCAGCTCGCCCCGGCTGGGAGGGAGTTACGAGCAGTACTTC. Protein: CASSSPRLGGSYEQYF.

The chain couples TRBV10-3 to TRBJ2-5; D is possibly TRBD1 (5 bases). The germline V gene has CDR1 ENHRY and CDR2 SYGVKD. The germline V and J ends were trimmed by 8 bases and 5 bases, with 15 bases remaining between them. The CDR3 runs 13 residues. DNA of the CDR3: TGTGCCATCGCACCTAGGGGCCCCGAGACCCAGTACTTC. Translated: CAIAPRGPETQYF.

The gene calls are TRBV7-2 and TRBJ1-2, with 8 positions matching TRBD1. Germline-derived CDR1 and CDR2 are SGHTA and FQGNSA. The CDR3 is made up of 13 amino acids. The ends lost 6 bases at V and 6 bases at J; junction bases unmatched: 6. DNA of the CDR3: TGTGCCAGCAGGACAGCAGGGGGCAATGGCTACACCTTC. This codes for CASRTAGGNGYTF.

The rearrangement joins TRBV23-1 to TRBJ2-4; 10 bases are a match to TRBD1. TRBV23-1 is sorted into the ORF group, with uncertain function. The junction had 4 bases not matched to a gene; V was cut back by 3 bases and J by 2 bases. The CDR3 contains 16 residues. The DNA of the CDR3 is TGCGCCAGCAGTCACCGGGGACAGGGGACCAAAAACATTCAGTACTTC. Amino acids: CASSHRGQGTKNIQYF.

The chain carries TRBV27 and TRBJ2-7; TRBD1 is a possible D gene (6 bases). The length of the CDR3 is 12 residues. Germline V gives CDR1 MNHEY, CDR2 SMNVEV (reference sequence). V was shortened by 5 bases and J by 11 bases, with 16 bases between the two germline ends. The CDR3 loop reads CASSPSDSIEYF. CDR3 sequence (DNA): TGTGCCAGCAGTCCATCGGACAGTATCGAGTACTTC.

The genes are TRBV7-9 and TRBJ1-2; 10 bases fit TRBD1. The CDR3 totals 15 residues. Germline assignment: CDR1 SEHNR and CDR2 FQNEAQ (reference sequence). V lost 5 bases, J lost 5 bases, and 8 bases stayed unmatched. The CDR3 loop reads CASSPRDRGRYGYTF. The DNA of the CDR3 is TGTGCCAGCAGCCCAAGGGACAGGGGTCGGTATGGCTACACCTTC. Full variable domain (outside the CDR3, taken from reference TRBV7-9 and TRBJ1-2): DTGVSQNPRHKITKRGQNVTFRCDPISEHNRLYWYRQTLGQGPEFLTYFQNEAQLEKSRLLSDRFSAERPKGSFSTLEIQRTEQGDSAMYLCASSPRDRGRYGYTFGSGTRLTVV.

The gene calls are TRBV2 and TRBJ1-5, with D uncertain. The CDR3 consists of 12 residues. Per germline, CDR1 SNHLY and CDR2 FYNNEI. With 11 bases removed from V and 3 bases from J, the gap between germline ends came to 11 bases. The CDR3 DNA sequence: TGTGCCTCTCGGGGTCCCAATCAGCCCCAGCATTTT. Translation: CASRGPNQPQHF. The full variable domain, in which reference TRBV2 and TRBJ1-5 provide the parts outside the CDR3, is EPEVTQTPSHQVTQMGQEVILRCVPISNHLYFYWYRQILGQKVEFLVSFYNNEISEKSEIFDDQFSVERPDGSNFTLKIRSTKLEDSAMYFCASRGPNQPQHFGDGTRLSIL.

The chain combines TRBV7-2 with TRBJ1-1; TRBD1 matches at 7 bases. This CDR3 has 15 amino acids. Germline-derived CDR1 and CDR2 are SGHTA and FQGNSA. With 5 bases clipped from V and 1 base from J, the junction kept 7 bases outside the gene matches. In DNA form, the CDR3 reads TGTGCCAGCAGCCCCACTCGACAGGGGAACACTGAAGCTTTCTTT. Amino acids: CASSPTRQGNTEAFF.

The chain carries TRBV5-1 and TRBJ1-6; TRBD1 aligns across 7 bases. The CDR3 totals 15 residues. The V gene end was trimmed by 0 bases and the J gene end by 9 bases; junction bases not matched to a gene: 6. Germline V gene lookup returns CDR1 SGHRS and CDR2 YFSETQ. The CDR3 sequence: CASSLAQGTLSPLHF. The CDR3 DNA follows: TGCGCCAGCAGCTTGGCACAGGGGACCCTTTCACCCCTCCACTTT.